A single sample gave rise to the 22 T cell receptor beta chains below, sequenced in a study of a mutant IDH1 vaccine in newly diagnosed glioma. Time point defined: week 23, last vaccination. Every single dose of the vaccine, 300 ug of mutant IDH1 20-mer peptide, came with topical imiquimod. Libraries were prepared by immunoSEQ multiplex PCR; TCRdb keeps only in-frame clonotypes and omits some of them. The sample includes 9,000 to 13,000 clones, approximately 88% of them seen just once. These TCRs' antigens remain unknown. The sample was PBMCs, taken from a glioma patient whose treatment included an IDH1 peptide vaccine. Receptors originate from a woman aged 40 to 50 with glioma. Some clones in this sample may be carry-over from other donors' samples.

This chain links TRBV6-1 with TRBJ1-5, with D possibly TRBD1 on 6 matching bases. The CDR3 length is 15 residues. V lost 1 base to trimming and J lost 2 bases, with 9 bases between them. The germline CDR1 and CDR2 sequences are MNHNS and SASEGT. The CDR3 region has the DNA TGTGCCAGCAGTGAAGTTTGGACAGGCAATCAGCCCCAGCATTTT. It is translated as CASSEVWTGNQPQHF.

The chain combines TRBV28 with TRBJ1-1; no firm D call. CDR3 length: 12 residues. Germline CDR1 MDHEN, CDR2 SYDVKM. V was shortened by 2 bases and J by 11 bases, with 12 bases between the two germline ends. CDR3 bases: TGTGCCAGCAGTTTAGGACGGATAGAGGCTTTCTTT. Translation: CASSLGRIEAFF. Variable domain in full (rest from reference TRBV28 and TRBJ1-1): DVKVTQSSRYLVKRTGEKVFLECVQDMDHENMFWYRQDPGLGLRLIYFSYDVKMKEKGDIPEGYSVSREKKERFSLILESASTNQTSMYLCASSLGRIEAFFGQGTRLTVV.

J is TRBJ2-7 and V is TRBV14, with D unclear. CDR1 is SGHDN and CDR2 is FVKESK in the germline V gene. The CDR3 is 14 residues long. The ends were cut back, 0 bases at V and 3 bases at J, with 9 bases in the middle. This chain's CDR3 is CASSQDIVSYEQYF. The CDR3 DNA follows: TGTGCCAGCAGCCAAGATATAGTCAGCTACGAGCAGTACTTC.

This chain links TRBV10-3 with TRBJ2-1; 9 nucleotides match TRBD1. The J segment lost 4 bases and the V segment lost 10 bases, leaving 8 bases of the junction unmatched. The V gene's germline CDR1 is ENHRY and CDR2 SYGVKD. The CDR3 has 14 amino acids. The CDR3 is CATRTGEVYNEQFF. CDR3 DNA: TGTGCCACCCGGACAGGGGAGGTGTACAATGAGCAGTTCTTC.

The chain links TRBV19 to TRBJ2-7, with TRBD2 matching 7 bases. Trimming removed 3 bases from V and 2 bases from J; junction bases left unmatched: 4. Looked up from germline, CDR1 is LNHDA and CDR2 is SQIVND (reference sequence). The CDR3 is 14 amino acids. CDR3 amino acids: CASSMWLAAYEQYF. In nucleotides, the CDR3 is TGTGCCAGTAGTATGTGGCTAGCGGCCTACGAGCAGTACTTC. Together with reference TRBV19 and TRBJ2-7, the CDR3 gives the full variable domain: DGGITQSPKYLFRKEGQNVTLSCEQNLNHDAMYWYRQDPGQGLRLIYYSQIVNDFQKGDIAEGYSVSREKKESFPLTVTSAQKNPTAFYLCASSMWLAAYEQYFGPGTRLTVT.

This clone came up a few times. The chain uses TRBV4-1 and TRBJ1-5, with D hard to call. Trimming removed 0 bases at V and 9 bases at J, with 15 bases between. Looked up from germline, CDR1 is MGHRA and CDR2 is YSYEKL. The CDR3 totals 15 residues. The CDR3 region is CASSQDDRRVAPQHF. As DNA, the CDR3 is TGCGCCAGCAGCCAAGACGACCGTCGAGTGGCGCCCCAGCATTTT.

CDR3 DNA: TGTGCCAGCAGCTTCGAGGGGGCGAACGACGAGCAGTACTTC. It yields the protein CASSFEGANDEQYF. The genes are TRBV11-3 and TRBJ2-7; TRBD1 aligns across 7 bases. The V gene's germline CDR1 is SGHNT and CDR2 YENEEA. The trim removed 3 bases at V and 5 bases at J, leaving 7 bases unmatched. CDR3 length equals 14 residues.

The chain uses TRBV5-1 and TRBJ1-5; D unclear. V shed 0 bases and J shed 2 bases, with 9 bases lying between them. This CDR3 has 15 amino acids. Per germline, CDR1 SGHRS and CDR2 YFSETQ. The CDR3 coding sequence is TGCGCCAGCAGCTTGGGGTTGGCGGGCAATCAGCCCCAGCATTTT. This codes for CASSLGLAGNQPQHF. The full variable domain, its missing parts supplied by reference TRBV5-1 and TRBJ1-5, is KAGVTQTPRYLIKTRGQQVTLSCSPISGHRSVSWYQQTPGQGLQFLFEYFSETQRNKGNFPGRFSGRQFSNSRSEMNVSTLELGDSALYLCASSLGLAGNQPQHFGDGTRLSIL.

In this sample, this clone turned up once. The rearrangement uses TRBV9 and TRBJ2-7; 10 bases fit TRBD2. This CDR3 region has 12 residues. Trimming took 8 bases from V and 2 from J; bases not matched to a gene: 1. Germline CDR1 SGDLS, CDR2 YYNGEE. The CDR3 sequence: CARLAGPYEQYF. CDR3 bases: TGTGCCAGACTAGCGGGACCCTACGAGCAGTACTTC. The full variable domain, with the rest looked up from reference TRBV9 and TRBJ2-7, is DSGVTQTPKHLITATGQRVTLRCSPRSGDLSVYWYQQSLDQGLQFLIQYYNGEERAKGNILERFSAQQFPDLHSELNLSSLELGDSALYFCARLAGPYEQYFGPGTRLTVT.

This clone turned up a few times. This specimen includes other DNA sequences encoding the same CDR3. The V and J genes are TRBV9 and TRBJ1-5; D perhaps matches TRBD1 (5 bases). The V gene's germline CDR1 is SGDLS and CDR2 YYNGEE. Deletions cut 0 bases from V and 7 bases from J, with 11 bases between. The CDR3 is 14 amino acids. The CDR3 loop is CASSVDGAGQPQHF. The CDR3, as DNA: TGTGCCAGCAGCGTAGACGGGGCGGGCCAGCCCCAGCATTTT.

The CDR3 is CASSSTGAQPQHF. The CDR3 DNA reads TGTGCCAGCTCATCTACAGGGGCACAGCCCCAGCATTTT. The J gene is TRBJ1-5, the V gene TRBV18; 7 bases are shared with TRBD1. Germline loops: CDR1 KGHSH, CDR2 LQKENI. CDR3 size: 13 residues. The V gene end was trimmed by 5 bases and the J gene end by 7 bases; junction bases not matched to a gene: 5.

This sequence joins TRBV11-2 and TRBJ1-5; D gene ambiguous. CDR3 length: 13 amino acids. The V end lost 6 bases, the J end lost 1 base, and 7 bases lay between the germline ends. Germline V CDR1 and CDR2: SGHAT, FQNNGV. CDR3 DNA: TGTGCCAGCAGGTCCTTGAGCAATCAGCCCCAGCATTTT. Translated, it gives CASRSLSNQPQHF.

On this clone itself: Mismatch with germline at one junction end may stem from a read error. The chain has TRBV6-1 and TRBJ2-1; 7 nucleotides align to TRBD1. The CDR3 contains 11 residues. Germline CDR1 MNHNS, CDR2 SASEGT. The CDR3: CASSGQGIRVF. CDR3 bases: TGTGCCAGCAGTGGACAGGGCATTAGAGTCTTC.

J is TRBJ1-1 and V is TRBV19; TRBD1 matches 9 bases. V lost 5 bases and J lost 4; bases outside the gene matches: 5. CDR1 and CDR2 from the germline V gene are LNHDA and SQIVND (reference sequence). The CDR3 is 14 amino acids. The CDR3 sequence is CASSPRDRVTEAFF. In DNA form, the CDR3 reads TGTGCCAGTAGTCCCCGGGACAGGGTCACTGAAGCTTTCTTT.

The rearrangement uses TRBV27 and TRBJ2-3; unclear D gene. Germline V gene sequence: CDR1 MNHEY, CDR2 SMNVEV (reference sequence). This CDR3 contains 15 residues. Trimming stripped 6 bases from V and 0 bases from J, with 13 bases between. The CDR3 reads CASRPDALSTDTQYF. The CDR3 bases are TGTGCCAGCAGGCCGGACGCCCTAAGCACAGATACGCAGTATTTT.

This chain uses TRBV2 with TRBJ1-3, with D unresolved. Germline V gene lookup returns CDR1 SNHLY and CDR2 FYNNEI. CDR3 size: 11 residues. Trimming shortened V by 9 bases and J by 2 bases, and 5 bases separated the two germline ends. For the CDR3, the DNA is TGTGCCAGGTCAACTGGAAACACCATATATTTT. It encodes CARSTGNTIYF.

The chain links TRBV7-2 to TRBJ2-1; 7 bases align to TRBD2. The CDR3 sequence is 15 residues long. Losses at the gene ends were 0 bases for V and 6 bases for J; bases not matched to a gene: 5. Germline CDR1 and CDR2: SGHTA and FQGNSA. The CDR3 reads CASSLAGGRSNEQFF. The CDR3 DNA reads TGTGCCAGCAGCTTAGCGGGAGGGCGGAGCAATGAGCAGTTCTTC.

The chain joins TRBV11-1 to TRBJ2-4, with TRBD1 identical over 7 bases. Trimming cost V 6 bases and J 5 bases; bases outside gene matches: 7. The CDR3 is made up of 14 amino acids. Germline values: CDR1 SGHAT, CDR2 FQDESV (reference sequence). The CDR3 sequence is CASSYWDSENIQYF. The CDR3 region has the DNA TGTGCCAGCAGTTACTGGGACAGCGAAAACATTCAGTACTTC.

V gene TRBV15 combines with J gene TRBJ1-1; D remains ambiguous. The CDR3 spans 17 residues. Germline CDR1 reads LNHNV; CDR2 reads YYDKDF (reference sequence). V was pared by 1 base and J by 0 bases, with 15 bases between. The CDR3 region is CATSRGDTLPMNTEAFF. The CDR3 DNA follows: TGTGCCACCAGCAGAGGAGACACCCTTCCTATGAACACTGAAGCTTTCTTT.

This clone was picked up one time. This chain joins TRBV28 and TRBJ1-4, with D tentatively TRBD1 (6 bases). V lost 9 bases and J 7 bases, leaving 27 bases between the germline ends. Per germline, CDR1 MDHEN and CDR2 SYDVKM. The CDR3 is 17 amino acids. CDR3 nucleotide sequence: TGTGCCAGTGAACAGGGTGGGTTGACCTCCGGGGTTGAAAAACTGTTTTTT. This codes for CASEQGGLTSGVEKLFF. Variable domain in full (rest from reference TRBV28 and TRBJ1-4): DVKVTQSSRYLVKRTGEKVFLECVQDMDHENMFWYRQDPGLGLRLIYFSYDVKMKEKGDIPEGYSVSREKKERFSLILESASTNQTSMYLCASEQGGLTSGVEKLFFGSGTQLSVL.

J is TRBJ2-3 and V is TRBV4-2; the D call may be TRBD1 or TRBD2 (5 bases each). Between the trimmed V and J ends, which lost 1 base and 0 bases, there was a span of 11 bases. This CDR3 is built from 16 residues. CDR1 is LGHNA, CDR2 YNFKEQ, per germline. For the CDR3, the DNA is TGTGCCAGCAGCCAAGTTTCCGGGGCGAGCACAGATACGCAGTATTTT. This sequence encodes CASSQVSGASTDTQYF.

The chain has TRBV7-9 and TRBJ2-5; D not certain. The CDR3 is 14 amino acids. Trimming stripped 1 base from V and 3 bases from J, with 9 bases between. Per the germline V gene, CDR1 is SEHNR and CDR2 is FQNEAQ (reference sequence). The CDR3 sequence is CASSLGYVEETQYF. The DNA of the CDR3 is TGTGCCAGCAGCTTAGGTTACGTGGAAGAGACCCAGTACTTC.